These 25 T cell receptor beta chains came from one sample sequenced in a study of shared clonotypes between healthy human individuals. TCRdb's copy holds only in-frame clones and misses some; the assay was immunoSEQ multiplex PCR. In the table there are under 550,000 clones, almost 97% of which are singletons. Specimen: naive CD4+ T cells sorted from blood. Subset meaning: CD45RA+ positively selected. Receptor source: a woman aged 25 to 45 in good health.

The chain is built from TRBV5-1 and TRBJ1-2; D remains ambiguous. CDR1 and CDR2 from the germline V gene are SGHRS and YFSETQ. The V and J ends lost 1 base and 2 bases respectively, with 9 bases between them. The CDR3 has 14 residues. Here the CDR3 reads CASSLLTDNYGYTF. Here the CDR3 DNA reads TGCGCCAGCAGCTTGTTAACAGACAACTATGGCTACACCTTC.

This chain uses TRBV6-6 with TRBJ1-2, with D unclear. The V end lost 4 bases, the J end lost 0 bases, and 9 bases lay between the germline ends. The CDR3 spans 14 residues. In germline, CDR1 is MNHNY, CDR2 SVGAGI (reference sequence). CDR3: CASSLHPPNYGYTF. The CDR3 nucleotides are TGTGCCAGCAGTTTGCACCCACCTAACTATGGCTACACCTTC.

This chain connects TRBV7-9 to TRBJ1-2; TRBD1 is a possible D gene (5 bases). V was clipped by 6 bases and J by 5 bases, with 10 bases between them. CDR3 length equals 12 residues. Germline-derived CDR1 and CDR2 are SEHNR and FQNEAQ (reference sequence). The CDR3 region is CASRGRRYGYTF. CDR3 DNA: TGTGCCAGCAGGGGGCGACGTTATGGCTACACCTTC. The full variable domain, its missing parts supplied by reference TRBV7-9 and TRBJ1-2, is DTGVSQNPRHKITKRGQNVTFRCDPISEHNRLYWYRQTLGQGPEFLTYFQNEAQLEKSRLLSDRFSAERPKGSFSTLEIQRTEQGDSAMYLCASRGRRYGYTFGSGTRLTVV.

The chain links TRBV28 to TRBJ1-2, with D possibly TRBD1 on 6 matching bases. The CDR3 loop spans 14 amino acids. The V and J ends lost 2 bases and 3 bases respectively, with 10 bases between them. CDR1 is MDHEN and CDR2 is SYDVKM in the germline V gene. This chain's CDR3 is CASSLRQEHYGYTF. Here the CDR3 DNA reads TGTGCCAGCAGTTTAAGACAGGAACACTATGGCTACACCTTC.

The gene calls are TRBV5-1 and TRBJ2-5; 13 positions agree with TRBD2. This CDR3 region has 17 residues. Looked up from germline, CDR1 is SGHRS and CDR2 is YFSETQ. Unmatched junction bases numbered 7, after V lost 1 base and J lost 4 bases. The CDR3 region is CASSLTTSGRASETQYF. The CDR3 region has the DNA TGCGCCAGCAGCTTGACCACTAGCGGGAGGGCCTCAGAGACCCAGTACTTC. Full variable domain (missing parts from reference TRBV5-1 and TRBJ2-5): KAGVTQTPRYLIKTRGQQVTLSCSPISGHRSVSWYQQTPGQGLQFLFEYFSETQRNKGNFPGRFSGRQFSNSRSEMNVSTLELGDSALYLCASSLTTSGRASETQYFGPGTRLLVL.

As to this clone: The junction departs from germline at one end; a sequencing error may be responsible. The rearrangement links TRBV7-2 to TRBJ2-7; 8 bases match TRBD2. This CDR3 has 14 amino acids. Germline V gives CDR1 SGHTA, CDR2 FQGNSA. The CDR3 here is CASSPPGRAGGHLF. The CDR3 DNA is TGTGCCAGCAGCCCCCCAGGTCGGGCGGGAGGCCACCTCTTC.

CDR3 loop: CASSLVGKEYGGELFF. The CDR3 DNA reads TGCGCCAGCAGCTTGGTAGGGAAGGAATATGGCGGGGAGCTGTTTTTT. The chain couples TRBV5-1 to TRBJ2-2; D remains unclear. The V gene's germline CDR1 is SGHRS and CDR2 YFSETQ. CDR3 length equals 16 residues. V was trimmed by 0 bases and J by 7 bases, leaving 16 bases between them. The whole variable domain, filled in from reference TRBV5-1 and TRBJ2-2, reads KAGVTQTPRYLIKTRGQQVTLSCSPISGHRSVSWYQQTPGQGLQFLFEYFSETQRNKGNFPGRFSGRQFSNSRSEMNVSTLELGDSALYLCASSLVGKEYGGELFFGEGSRLTVL.

V is TRBV6-6 and J is TRBJ2-7; 9 nucleotides agree with TRBD1. Germline values: CDR1 MNHNY, CDR2 SVGAGI (reference sequence). The CDR3 extends over 14 amino acids. V was pared by 3 bases and J by 4 bases, with 4 bases of the junction left unmatched. The CDR3 bases are TGTGCCAGCAGTTATGGGGACAGGGCTTACGAGCAGTACTTC. Its translation is CASSYGDRAYEQYF.

The chain combines TRBV5-1 with TRBJ2-7; D ambiguous. The CDR3 has 14 amino acids. Trimming shortened V by 0 bases and J by 1 base, and 8 bases separated the two germline ends. The germline gives CDR1 SGHRS, CDR2 YFSETQ. In nucleotides, the CDR3 is TGCGCCAGCAGCTTGGCCAGAGGTTCCTACGAGCAGTACTTC. This sequence encodes CASSLARGSYEQYF.

The gene calls are TRBV15 and TRBJ2-1, with 7 bases aligning to TRBD1. This CDR3 contains 20 residues. After removal of 5 bases from V and 0 bases from J, the junction contained 19 bases not matched to a gene. Germline V gives CDR1 LNHNV, CDR2 YYDKDF (reference sequence). In nucleotides, the CDR3 is TGTGCCACCAGCCCCAGGAGACTTAGGACAGGCGTCCTCTCCTACAATGAGCAGTTCTTC. Protein sequence: CATSPRRLRTGVLSYNEQFF.

This clone was counted a single time. V is TRBV28 and J is TRBJ1-2; the match to TRBD1 covers 8 bases. V gave up 6 bases and J gave up 8 bases; unmatched junction bases: 8. The CDR3 contains 13 residues. The germline gives CDR1 MDHEN, CDR2 SYDVKM. CDR3 in amino acids: CASSLGQGGGYTF. The CDR3 bases are TGTGCCAGCAGCCTTGGACAGGGTGGGGGCTACACCTTC.

The chain employs TRBV9 and TRBJ1-2; the D gene is possibly TRBD1 (5 bases). V was pared by 0 bases and J by 2 bases, with 11 bases between. Germline assignment: CDR1 SGDLS and CDR2 YYNGEE. The CDR3 runs 15 residues. The CDR3: CASSVDVEGNYGYTF. The CDR3 bases are TGTGCCAGCAGCGTAGATGTGGAGGGGAACTATGGCTACACCTTC.

The chain is built from TRBV28 and TRBJ2-3; 10 bases are a match to TRBD2. With 7 bases clipped from V and 4 bases from J, the junction kept 8 bases outside the gene matches. CDR3 length equals 15 residues. Germline CDR1 MDHEN, CDR2 SYDVKM. The CDR3 DNA reads TGTGCCAGCATCGGTTCTAGCGGGAGAGCAGATACGCAGTATTTT. Translated, it gives CASIGSSGRADTQYF.

This clone was counted a single time. This sequence joins TRBV29-1 and TRBJ2-7, with D perhaps being TRBD1 or TRBD2 (6 bases each). CDR1 is SQVTM and CDR2 is ANQGSEA in the germline V gene. Trimming left V 3 bases short and J 5 bases short, with 14 bases between. CDR3 length: 13 residues. CDR3 residues: CSVEALGGDEQYF. The CDR3 DNA reads TGCAGCGTTGAGGCGTTGGGGGGCGACGAGCAGTACTTC.

The V gene is TRBV27, the J gene TRBJ1-2; no clear D. The V gene's germline CDR1 is MNHEY and CDR2 SMNVEV (reference sequence). V gave up 1 base and J gave up 0 bases, with 6 bases separating them. The CDR3 length is 14 residues. The CDR3 spells CASSLLNSNYGYTF. In DNA, the CDR3 is TGTGCCAGCAGTTTATTAAACTCTAACTATGGCTACACCTTC.

The rearrangement uses TRBV6-5 and TRBJ2-6; D unresolved. CDR1 MNHEY and CDR2 SVGAGI come from the germline V gene. The length of the CDR3 is 14 residues. The ends were cut back, 5 bases at V and 1 base at J, with 6 bases in the middle. The CDR3 protein is CASSALSGANVLTF. The DNA of the CDR3 is TGTGCCAGCAGTGCCCTTTCTGGGGCCAACGTCCTGACTTTC.

The genes are TRBV28 and TRBJ2-7, with 10 nucleotides matching TRBD1. The V gene end was trimmed by 6 bases and the J gene end by 3 bases; junction bases not matched to a gene: 5. The CDR3 runs to 14 residues. Germline V gene data show CDR1 as MDHEN and CDR2 as SYDVKM. The CDR3 region is CASRDRGTLYEQYF. In DNA form, the CDR3 reads TGTGCCAGCAGGGACAGGGGGACCCTCTACGAGCAGTACTTC.

The CDR3 DNA sequence: TGTGCCAGCTCACTAGACAGCGGCAACGTCCTGACTTTC. Translated: CASSLDSGNVLTF. The chain joins TRBV18 to TRBJ2-6, with D perhaps TRBD1 or TRBD2 (5 bases each). The CDR3 extends over 13 amino acids. V was pared by 4 bases and J by 9 bases, with 10 bases between. Germline V CDR1 and CDR2: KGHSH, LQKENI.

The gene calls are TRBV19 and TRBJ2-1; TRBD1 matches at 10 bases. CDR1 and CDR2 (germline): LNHDA, SQIVND (reference sequence). J gave up 6 bases and V 6 bases, and 2 bases lay outside the gene matches. The CDR3 sequence is 13 residues long. CDR3 in DNA: TGTGCCAGTAGGTGGACAGGGGGCAATGAGCAGTTCTTC. Its translation is CASRWTGGNEQFF.

V usage is TRBV29-1 and J usage is TRBJ2-3, with TRBD2 matching over 10 bases. Trimming removed 5 bases from V and 3 bases from J; junction bases left unmatched: 11. Germline CDR1 reads SQVTM; CDR2 reads ANQGSEA. The CDR3 spans 16 residues. The CDR3 is CSVLGLAGEKTDTQYF. The CDR3 nucleotides are TGCAGCGTTTTGGGCCTAGCGGGAGAAAAGACAGATACGCAGTATTTT.

This clone has a single count. This rearrangement joins TRBV25-1 to TRBJ2-1; 10 bases match TRBD2. Germline assignment: CDR1 MGHDK and CDR2 SYGVNS. The CDR3 is made up of 14 amino acids. V shed 5 bases and J 7 bases; nucleotides not matched to a gene: 5. The CDR3 region has the DNA TGTGCCAGCAGTACAGCGGGAGGGCGTAATGAGCAGTTCTTC. Protein: CASSTAGGRNEQFF.

This chain links TRBV4-1 with TRBJ1-6; D unresolved. V was shortened by 1 base and J by 3 bases, with 16 bases between the two germline ends. The CDR3 extends over 18 amino acids. The V gene's germline CDR1 is MGHRA and CDR2 YSYEKL. The CDR3 sequence is CASSQVSVGRLYNSPLHF. CDR3 nucleotides: TGCGCCAGCAGCCAAGTGAGCGTCGGACGGCTCTATAATTCACCCCTCCACTTT.

This sequence joins TRBV19 and TRBJ2-3; 7 nucleotides align to TRBD1. The germline V gene has CDR1 LNHDA and CDR2 SQIVND (reference sequence). The CDR3 has 15 amino acids. The junction had 9 bases not matched to a gene; V was cut back by 4 bases and J by 5 bases. This CDR3 is CASSRTTHRGDTQYF. In nucleotides, the CDR3 is TGTGCCAGTAGTAGAACCACCCACAGGGGAGATACGCAGTATTTT.

This chain uses TRBV4-1 with TRBJ1-2; D gene ambiguous. CDR1 is MGHRA and CDR2 is YSYEKL in the germline V gene. This CDR3 is built from 15 residues. Trimming pared 2 bases from V and 4 bases from J, leaving 14 bases between. The CDR3 loop is CASSQMIDGAYGYTF. The CDR3 region has the DNA TGCGCCAGCAGCCAAATGATCGACGGAGCCTATGGCTACACCTTC.

V is TRBV29-1 and J is TRBJ1-4, with 8 bases fitting TRBD1. With 6 bases clipped from V and 6 bases from J, the junction kept 6 bases outside the gene matches. This CDR3 is 13 amino acids long. The germline gives CDR1 SQVTM, CDR2 ANQGSEA. For the CDR3, the DNA is TGCAGCGTCGGGACAGGCGGTTATGAAAAACTGTTTTTT. Translation: CSVGTGGYEKLFF.